The entry that follows covers one T cell receptor (beta chain) sequence. Antigen: not known. There are 15 residues in the CDR3. Per the germline V gene, CDR1 is MGHRA and CDR2 is YSYEKL. V was trimmed by 0 bases and J by 6 bases, leaving 12 bases between them. This specimen comes from a study of cytomegalovirus exposure and HLA in healthy donors. On the study more broadly: An earlier analysis found under 130 million unique TCR beta sequences from about 190 million T cells. When roughly 420 donors were genotyped, roughly 82% of them were found to fall in the Caucasian-associated ancestry cluster. Findings of the study overall: A previous analysis found most TCR beta V segments productive roughly 87% or roughly 30% of the time.

In the PCR, 60 Vbeta and 13 Jbeta primers were used. The data were produced by immunoSEQ multiplex PCR, yet TCRdb's version contains in-frame clones alone and is incomplete. This repertoire shows around 110,000 clones, around 60% found once; its top ten account for roughly 9%. The genes are TRBV4-1 and TRBJ1-5; TRBD1 is a possible D gene (5 bases). This receptor was obtained from a middle-aged woman in good health and CMV-seropositive. What was sequenced was PBMCs. CDR3 amino acids: CASSQDRGLGQPQHF. Here the CDR3 DNA reads TGCGCCAGCAGCCAAGATAGGGGCCTGGGTCAGCCCCAGCATTTT.